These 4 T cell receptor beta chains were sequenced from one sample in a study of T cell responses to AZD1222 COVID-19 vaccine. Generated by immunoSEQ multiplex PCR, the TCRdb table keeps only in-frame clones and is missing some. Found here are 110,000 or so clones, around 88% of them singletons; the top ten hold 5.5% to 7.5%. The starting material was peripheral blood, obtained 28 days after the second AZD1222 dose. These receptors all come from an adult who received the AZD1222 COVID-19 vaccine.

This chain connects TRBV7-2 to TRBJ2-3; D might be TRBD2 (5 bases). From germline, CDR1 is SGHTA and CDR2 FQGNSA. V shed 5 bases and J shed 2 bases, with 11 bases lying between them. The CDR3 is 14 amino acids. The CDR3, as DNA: TGTGCCAGCAGCCCGAAGCGGAACACAGATACGCAGTATTTT. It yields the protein CASSPKRNTDTQYF.

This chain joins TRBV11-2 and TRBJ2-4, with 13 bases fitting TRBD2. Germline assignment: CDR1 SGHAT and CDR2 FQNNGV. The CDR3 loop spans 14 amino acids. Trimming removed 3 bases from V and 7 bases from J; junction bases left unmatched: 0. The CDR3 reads CASSLGLAGNIQYF. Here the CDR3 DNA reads TGTGCCAGCAGCTTGGGACTAGCGGGGAACATTCAGTACTTC. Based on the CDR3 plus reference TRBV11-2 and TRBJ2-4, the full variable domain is EAGVAQSPRYKIIEKRQSVAFWCNPISGHATLYWYQQILGQGPKLLIQFQNNGVVDDSQLPKDRFSAERLKGVDSTLKIQPAKLEDSAVYLCASSLGLAGNIQYFGAGTRLSVL.

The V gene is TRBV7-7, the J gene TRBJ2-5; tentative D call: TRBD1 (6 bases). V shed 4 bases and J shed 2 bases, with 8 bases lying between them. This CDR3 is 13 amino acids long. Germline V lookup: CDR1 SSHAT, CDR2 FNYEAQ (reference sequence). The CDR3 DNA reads TGTGCCAGCAGCTCAGACAGGCAAGAGACCCAGTACTTC. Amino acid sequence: CASSSDRQETQYF.

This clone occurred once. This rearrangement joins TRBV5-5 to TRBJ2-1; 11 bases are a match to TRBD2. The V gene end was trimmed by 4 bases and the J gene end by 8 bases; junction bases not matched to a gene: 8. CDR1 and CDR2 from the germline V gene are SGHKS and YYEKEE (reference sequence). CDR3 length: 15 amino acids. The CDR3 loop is CASSPTSGGAHEQFF. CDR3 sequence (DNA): TGTGCCAGCAGCCCTACTAGCGGGGGTGCCCATGAGCAGTTCTTC.